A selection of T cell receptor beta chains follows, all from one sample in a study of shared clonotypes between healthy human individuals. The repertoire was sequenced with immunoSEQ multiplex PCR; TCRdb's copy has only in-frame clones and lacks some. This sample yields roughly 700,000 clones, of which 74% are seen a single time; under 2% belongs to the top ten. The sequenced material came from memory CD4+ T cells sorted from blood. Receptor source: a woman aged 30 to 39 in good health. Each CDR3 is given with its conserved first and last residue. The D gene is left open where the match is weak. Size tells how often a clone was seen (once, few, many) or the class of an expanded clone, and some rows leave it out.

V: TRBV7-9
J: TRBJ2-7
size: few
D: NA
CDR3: CASSLAVTYEQYF
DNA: TGTGCCAGCAGCTTAGCAGTGACCTACGAGCAGTACTTC

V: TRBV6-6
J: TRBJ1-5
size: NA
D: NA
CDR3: CASSYRASGDQPQHF
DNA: TGTGCCAGCAGTTACCGGGCCTCGGGGGATCAGCCCCAGCATTTT

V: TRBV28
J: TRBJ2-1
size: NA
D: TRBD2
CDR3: CASSLGGLAGNNEQFF
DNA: TGTGCCAGCAGTTTGGGCGGGCTAGCGGGAAACAATGAGCAGTTCTTC

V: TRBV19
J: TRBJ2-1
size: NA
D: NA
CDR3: CASRRGRLGDNEQFF
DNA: TGTGCCAGTAGACGTGGGAGGTTGGGGGACAATGAGCAGTTCTTC

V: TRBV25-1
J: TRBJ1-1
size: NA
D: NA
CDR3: CASSGRVNTEAFF
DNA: TGTGCCAGCTCGGGCAGAGTGAACACTGAAGCTTTCTTT

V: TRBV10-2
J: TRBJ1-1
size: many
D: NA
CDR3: CASSVPGGRNTEAFF
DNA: TGCGCCAGCAGTGTCCCCGGCGGCCGGAACACTGAAGCTTTCTTT

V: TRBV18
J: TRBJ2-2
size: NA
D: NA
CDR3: CASSPLSGPGELFF
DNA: TGTGCCAGCTCACCACTTTCCGGGCCCGGGGAGCTGTTTTTT

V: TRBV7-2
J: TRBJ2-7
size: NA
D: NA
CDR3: CASSPYLHYEQYF
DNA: TGTGCCAGCAGCCCCTACCTCCACTACGAGCAGTACTTC

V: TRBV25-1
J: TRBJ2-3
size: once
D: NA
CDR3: CASSVSAATSTDTQYF
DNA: TGTGCCAGCAGTGTTTCGGCAGCAACGAGCACAGATACGCAGTATTTT

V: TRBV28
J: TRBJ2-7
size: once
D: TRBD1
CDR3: CASSYGTGGTYEQYF
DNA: TGTGCCAGCAGTTACGGGACAGGGGGGACCTACGAGCAGTACTTC

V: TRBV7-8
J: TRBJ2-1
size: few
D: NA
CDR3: CASSLLNEQFF
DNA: TGTGCCAGCAGCTTACTGAATGAGCAGTTCTTC

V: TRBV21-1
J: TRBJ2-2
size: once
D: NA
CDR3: CASSKVLGENTGELFF
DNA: TGTGCCAGCAGCAAAGTCCTGGGAGAGAACACCGGGGAGCTGTTTTTT

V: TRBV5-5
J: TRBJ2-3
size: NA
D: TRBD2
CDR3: CASSSLAGAYTDTQYF
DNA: TGTGCCAGCAGCTCACTAGCGGGAGCCTACACAGATACGCAGTATTTT

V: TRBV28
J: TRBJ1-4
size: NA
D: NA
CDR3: CASGQGQPTNEKLFF
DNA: TGTGCCAGCGGCCAAGGGCAGCCAACTAATGAAAAACTGTTTTTT

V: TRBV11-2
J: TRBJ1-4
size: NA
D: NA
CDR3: CASSLDRGLREKLFF
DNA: TGTGCCAGCAGCTTAGATCGAGGGTTAAGGGAAAAACTGTTTTTT

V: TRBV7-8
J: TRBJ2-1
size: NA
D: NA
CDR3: CASSSRDSIGNEQFF
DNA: TGTGCCAGCAGCTCAAGGGACTCCATCGGCAATGAGCAGTTCTTC

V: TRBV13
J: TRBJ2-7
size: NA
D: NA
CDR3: CASSSIQRGYEQYF
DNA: TGTGCCAGCAGCTCAATACAGAGGGGCTACGAGCAGTACTTC

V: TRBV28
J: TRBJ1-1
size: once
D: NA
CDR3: CASTASLGVTEAFF
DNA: TGTGCCAGCACCGCCTCCCTGGGGGTTACTGAAGCTTTCTTT

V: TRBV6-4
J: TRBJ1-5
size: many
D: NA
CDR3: CASSLGPEQPQHF
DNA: TGTGCCAGCAGCCTTGGACCGGAGCAGCCCCAGCATTTT

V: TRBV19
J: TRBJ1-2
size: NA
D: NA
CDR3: CASSITASGYTF
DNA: TGTGCCAGTAGTATAACGGCCTCTGGCTACACCTTC

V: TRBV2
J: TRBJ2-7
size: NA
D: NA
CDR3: CASNWVPSSYEQYF
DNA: TGTGCCAGCAATTGGGTACCCTCCTCCTACGAGCAGTACTTC

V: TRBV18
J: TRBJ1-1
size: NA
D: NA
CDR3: CASSTSMDRNTEAFF
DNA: TGTGCCAGCTCAACCTCCATGGACAGGAACACTGAAGCTTTCTTT

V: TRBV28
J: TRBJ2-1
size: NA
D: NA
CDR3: CASNLRSSYNEQFF
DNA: TGTGCCAGCAACCTCCGGAGCTCCTACAATGAGCAGTTCTTC

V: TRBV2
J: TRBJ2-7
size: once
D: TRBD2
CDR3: CASNLLAGGPVEQYF
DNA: TGTGCCAGCAACTTACTAGCGGGAGGGCCCGTCGAGCAGTACTTC

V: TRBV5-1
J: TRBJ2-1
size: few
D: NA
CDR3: CASSGGLYNEQFF
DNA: TGCGCCAGCAGCGGGGGACTCTACAATGAGCAGTTCTTC

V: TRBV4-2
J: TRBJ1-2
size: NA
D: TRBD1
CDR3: CASSQDNVDRGLDGYTF
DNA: TGTGCCAGCAGCCAAGACAATGTAGACAGGGGGCTGGATGGCTACACCTTC

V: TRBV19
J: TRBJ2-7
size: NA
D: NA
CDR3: CASSRNMVSYEQYF
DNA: TGTGCCAGTAGTAGAAATATGGTTTCCTACGAGCAGTACTTC

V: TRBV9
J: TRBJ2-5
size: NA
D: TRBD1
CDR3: CASSAGQGALMGETQYF
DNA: TGTGCCAGCAGCGCCGGACAGGGAGCGTTAATGGGAGAGACCCAGTACTTC

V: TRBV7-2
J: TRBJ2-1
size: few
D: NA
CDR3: CASSQGGPYNEQFF
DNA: TGTGCCAGCAGCCAAGGAGGGCCCTACAATGAGCAGTTCTTC

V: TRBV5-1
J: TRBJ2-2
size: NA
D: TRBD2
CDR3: CASSLVRTSGSGDTGELFF
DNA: TGCGCCAGCAGCTTGGTCCGGACTAGCGGGAGTGGGGACACCGGGGAGCTGTTTTTT

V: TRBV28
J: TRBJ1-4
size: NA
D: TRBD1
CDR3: CASSFDRVENEKLFF
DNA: TGTGCCAGCAGTTTTGACAGGGTGGAGAATGAAAAACTGTTTTTT

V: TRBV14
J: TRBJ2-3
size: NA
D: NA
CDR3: CASSPGRISSTDTQYF
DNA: TGTGCCAGCAGCCCGGGGCGGATCTCTAGCACAGATACGCAGTATTTT

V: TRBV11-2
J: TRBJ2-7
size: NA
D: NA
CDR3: CASSLGPSTGYEQYF
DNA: TGTGCCAGCAGCTTAGGCCCCTCGACAGGCTACGAGCAGTACTTC

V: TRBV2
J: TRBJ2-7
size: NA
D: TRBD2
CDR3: CASSDGLANIYEQYF
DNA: TGTGCCAGCAGTGATGGACTAGCGAACATATACGAGCAGTACTTC

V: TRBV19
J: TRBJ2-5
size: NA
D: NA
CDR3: CASSIVWQETQYF
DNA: TGTGCCAGTAGTATTGTTTGGCAAGAGACCCAGTACTTC

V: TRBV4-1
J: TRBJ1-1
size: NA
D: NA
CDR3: CASSRGEGYTEAFF
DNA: TGCGCCAGCAGCCGAGGGGAAGGGTATACTGAAGCTTTCTTT

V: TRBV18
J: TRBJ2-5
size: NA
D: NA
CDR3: CASSPPGPPWETQYF
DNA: TGTGCCAGCTCACCACCCGGTCCCCCGTGGGAGACCCAGTACTTC

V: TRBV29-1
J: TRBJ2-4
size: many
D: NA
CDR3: CSVGGGAGSNIQYF
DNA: TGCAGCGTCGGAGGGGGCGCAGGAAGTAACATTCAGTACTTC

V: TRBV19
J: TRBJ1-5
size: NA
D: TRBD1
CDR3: CASSTGTAFFQPQHF
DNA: TGTGCCAGTAGTACCGGGACAGCGTTCTTTCAGCCCCAGCATTTT

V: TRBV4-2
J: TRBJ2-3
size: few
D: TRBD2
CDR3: CASSSGTSGQWGDTQYF
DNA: TGTGCCAGCAGCTCAGGGACTAGCGGTCAGTGGGGAGATACGCAGTATTTT

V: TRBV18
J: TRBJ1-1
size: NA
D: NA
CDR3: CASAPTMNTEAFF
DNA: TGTGCCAGCGCCCCTACCATGAACACTGAAGCTTTCTTT

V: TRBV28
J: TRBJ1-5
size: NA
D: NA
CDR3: CATEDTGTGDQPQHF
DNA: TGTGCCACCGAAGATACCGGGACTGGGGATCAGCCCCAGCATTTT

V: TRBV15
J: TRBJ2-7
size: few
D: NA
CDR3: CATSRDVSLGTYEQYF
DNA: TGTGCCACCAGCAGAGATGTCTCCTTGGGAACCTACGAGCAGTACTTC

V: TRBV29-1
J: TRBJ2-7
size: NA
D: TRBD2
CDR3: CSIGGESAEQYF
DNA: TGCAGCATCGGGGGGGAGAGTGCCGAGCAGTACTTC

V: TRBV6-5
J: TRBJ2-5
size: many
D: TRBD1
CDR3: CASSYSAGGRETQYF
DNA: TGTGCCAGCAGTTACTCAGCAGGGGGCAGAGAGACCCAGTACTTC

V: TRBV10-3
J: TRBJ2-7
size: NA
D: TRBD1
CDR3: CAISDGQGGYEQYF
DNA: TGTGCCATCAGTGACGGACAGGGAGGCTACGAGCAGTACTTC

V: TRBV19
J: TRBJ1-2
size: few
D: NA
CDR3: CASSPSAGRYGYTF
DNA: TGTGCCAGTAGTCCGTCGGCAGGCCGCTATGGCTACACCTTC

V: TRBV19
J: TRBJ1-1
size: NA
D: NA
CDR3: CASTGPRANTEAFF
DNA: TGTGCCAGTACAGGCCCACGGGCGAACACTGAAGCTTTCTTT

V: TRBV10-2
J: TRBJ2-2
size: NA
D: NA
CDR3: CASKASNTGELFF
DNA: TGCGCCAGCAAAGCTAGCAACACCGGGGAGCTGTTTTTT

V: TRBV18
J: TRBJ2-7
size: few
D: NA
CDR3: CASSPQGREQYF
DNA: TGTGCCAGCTCACCCCAGGGCCGCGAGCAGTACTTC

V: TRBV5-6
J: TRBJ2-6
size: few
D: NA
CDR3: CASSTYGGSGANVLTF
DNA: TGTGCCAGCAGCACCTACGGTGGTTCTGGGGCCAACGTCCTGACTTTC

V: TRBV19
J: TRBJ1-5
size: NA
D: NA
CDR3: CASSMTGGGQPQHF
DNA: TGTGCCAGTAGTATGACAGGTGGCGGACAGCCCCAGCATTTT

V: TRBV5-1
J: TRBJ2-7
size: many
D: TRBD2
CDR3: CASSLALASGNYEQYF
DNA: TGCGCCAGCAGCTTGGCCTTGGCTAGCGGGAACTACGAGCAGTACTTC

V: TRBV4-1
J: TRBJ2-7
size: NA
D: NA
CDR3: CASSQGEESTYEQYF
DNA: TGCGCCAGCAGCCAAGGGGAGGAGAGTACCTACGAGCAGTACTTC

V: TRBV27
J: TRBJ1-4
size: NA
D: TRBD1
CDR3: CASSPRDRPLGEKLFF
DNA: TGTGCCAGCAGTCCCCGGGACAGGCCCTTAGGGGAAAAACTGTTTTTT

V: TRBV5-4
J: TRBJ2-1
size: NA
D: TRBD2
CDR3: CASSRGGTSGREVNEQFF
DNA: TGTGCCAGCAGCCGGGGTGGGACTAGCGGGAGAGAGGTCAATGAGCAGTTCTTC

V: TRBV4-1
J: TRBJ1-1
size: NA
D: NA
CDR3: CASSQGQGKNTEAFF
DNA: TGCGCCAGCAGCCAAGGTCAGGGGAAAAACACTGAAGCTTTCTTT

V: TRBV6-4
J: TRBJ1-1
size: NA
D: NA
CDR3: CASSDSSGNTEAFF
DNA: TGTGCCAGCAGTGACTCCTCCGGCAACACTGAAGCTTTCTTT

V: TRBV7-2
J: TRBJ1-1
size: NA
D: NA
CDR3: CASSSPERAMNTEAFF
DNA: TGTGCCAGCAGCTCCCCCGAGCGGGCTATGAACACTGAAGCTTTCTTT

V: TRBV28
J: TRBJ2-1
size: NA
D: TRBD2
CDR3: CASSLNLAGYNEQFF
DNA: TGTGCCAGCAGTTTAAACCTAGCGGGTTACAATGAGCAGTTCTTC